This TCR beta chain is drawn from a study of Ad26.COV2.S vaccination and SARS-CoV-2 variants. Study as a whole: The authors gave Ad26.COV2.S intramuscularly, either once or twice 56 days apart. Study-wide results and caveats: Individuals receiving vaccine had higher spike-specific TCR breadth than placebo recipients did.

The V gene's germline CDR1 is GTSNPN and CDR2 SVGIG (reference sequence). V was clipped by 2 bases and J by 5 bases, with 12 bases between them. This CDR3 spans 14 amino acids. Concerning this clone itself: Its antigen is currently unknown.

Indicated treatment: approximately 18 received Ad26.COV2.S at low or high dose, single or two shots; five or six received placebo; per-sample allocation not given. Following the first vaccine or placebo injection, samples were taken on day 63. An 18-55-year-old adult in Boston served as donor. An Ad26 vector expressing Wuhan-strain SARS-CoV-2 spike served as the vaccine. The assay was immunoSEQ multiplex PCR, and TCRdb's table has in-frame clones only and misses some. Of about 330,000 clones in the sample, around 90% were seen once. The chain is built from TRBV30 and TRBJ1-4; unclear D gene. The sequence was collected from a person aged 18-60 years who received the Ad26.COV2.S COVID-19 vaccine or a placebo. The sample here was peripheral blood, taken in a trial of Ad26.COV2.S vaccine versus placebo. The CDR3 loop is CAWSTVIGNEKLFF. The CDR3 DNA is TGTGCCTGGAGTACGGTTATAGGAAATGAAAAACTGTTTTTT.